This T cell receptor beta chain was identified during a study of post-analysis software for immune sequencing data (dated by TCRdb to the mid-2010s). Regarding the research as a whole: Recorded disease courses included relapsing-remitting, secondary progressive and progressive-relapsing multiple sclerosis, with some patients lacking subtype annotation. The patient repertoires were set against under 13 previously published healthy control repertoires from donors whose ages ranged from roughly 6 to 27 years. A subset of samples was prepared in parallel using single-end sample barcoding, then pooled and co-amplified after Illumina adapter ligation. Overall results and qualifications from the work: The multiple sclerosis patient group was slightly younger than the control group. Strong co-clustering of samples prepared in the same batch was shown by direct clustering with F measure, prompting a batch-effect correction. About 5 TRBV segments, including TRBV5-6, TRBV5-1 and TRBV20-1, were significantly more frequent in patients than controls. Multiple sclerosis patients had significantly lower normalized Chao1 diversity than controls, a result that suggests substantial peripheral T-cell clonal expansion.

By how much of the sample it makes up, this clonotype is medium-sized (0.01 to 0.1%). Its target antigen remains unknown. The record has no base qualities; no much larger clone is one base away. The library was produced with PCR. For sequencing, an Illumina HiSeq 2500 was employed. To reduce PCR and sequencing biases, unique molecular identifiers were incorporated into the TCR beta cDNA libraries. Per 1 to 10 million input T cells, 500,000 or so cDNA molecules were obtained, such that each molecule approximated one T cell. Patient libraries were prepared and sequenced with the same protocol used for the earlier healthy control dataset. Within a given batch, samples were prepared together, multiplexed and sequenced on the same HiSeq lane. The authors' pipeline ran thus. Raw barcoded reads were processed with MIGEC, discarding single-read molecular identifier groups before consensus assembly and CDR3 extraction. Clonotype tables were post-analysed with VDJtools, normalizing diversity by down-sampling all datasets to the smallest sample size. Repertoire overlap clustering matched CDR3 amino acid but not nucleotide sequences to correct batch-related cross-sample contamination. TCRdb reanalyzed the raw reads on its own, using fastp at Q25 for trimming and MiXCR for clone calling, and kept in-frame beta chains. Every distinct CDR3 protein forms one entry, paired with its most common genes and DNA. These V and J calls originate from TCRdb's pipeline instead of the authors' own analysis. This sample comprises 550,000 to 700,000 distinct CDR3 sequences, 44% of them detected only once. The ten biggest clones cover over 1.5% of the sample.

To demonstrate the VDJtools post-analysis software, TCR beta repertoires were profiled from the peripheral blood of about 14 young patients with multiple sclerosis. Multiple sclerosis patients were children and adolescents aged about 6 to 15 years. The CDR3 sequence holds 15 residues, the cysteine and phenylalanine included. The sequence is cut down to CDR3 DNA, 45 bases in frame from base 1. The germline V end is reduced by 3 bases and the J end by 7 bases; junction bases left unmatched: 13. The germline V gene (reference sequence) supplies CDR1 DFQATT and CDR2 SNEGSKA. The receptor comes from a girl aged 10 to 17 with multiple sclerosis. The rearranged chain carries TRBV20-1 and TRBJ2-3; TRBD2 agrees with 7 junctional bases. The sequenced material came from blood. The CDR3 protein is CSASSWEGLINTQYF. The DNA sequence is as follows: TGCAGTGCTAGTTCGTGGGAGGGCCTTATTAATACGCAGTATTTT.